This passage covers 8 T cell receptor beta chains from one sample sequenced in a study of blood T cell repertoires in COVID-19. Measured with immunoSEQ multiplex PCR; TCRdb has only the in-frame clones, and not every one. The sample records some 190,000 clones, roughly 84% being singletons. The sample was peripheral blood. These receptors originate from a woman of 80 years or more with active or convalescent COVID-19.

The chain is built from TRBV5-8 and TRBJ2-7; D may be TRBD2 (6 bases). The CDR3 contains 14 residues. CDR1 and CDR2 (germline): SGHTS, YDEGEE. Trimming removed 3 bases from V and 2 bases from J, with 12 bases in between. CDR3 DNA: TGTGCCAGCAGCTGGGCCCGGGGGACCTACGAGCAGTACTTC. Translating it yields CASSWARGTYEQYF.

The CDR3: CASSLWREPYNEQFF. As DNA, the CDR3 is TGTGCCAGCAGCTTATGGCGGGAACCCTACAATGAGCAGTTCTTC. The rearrangement links TRBV7-3 to TRBJ2-1, with D perhaps matching TRBD2 (6 bases). Germline CDR1 SGHTA, CDR2 FQGTGA. The CDR3 sequence is 15 residues long. Trimming removed 2 bases from V and 2 bases from J, with 10 bases in between.

The V and J genes are TRBV7-6 and TRBJ1-2; 7 positions agree with TRBD1. Germline V gene sequence: CDR1 SGHVS, CDR2 FNYEAQ. This CDR3 contains 15 residues. V gave up 5 bases and J gave up 4 bases; unmatched junction bases: 10. The CDR3 sequence is CASSPTGTDIYGYTF. CDR3 nucleotides: TGTGCCAGCAGCCCTACCGGGACAGATATCTATGGCTACACCTTC.

CDR3 sequence reads: CATSRGQGAGDYGYTF. CDR3 nucleotides: TGTGCCACCAGCAGAGGTCAGGGGGCAGGAGACTATGGCTACACCTTC. The chain employs TRBV15 and TRBJ1-2; 8 bases match TRBD1. The length of the CDR3 is 16 residues. Germline trimming cut 1 base from V and 3 bases from J; bases unmatched to any gene: 7. CDR1 and CDR2 (germline): LNHNV, YYDKDF (reference sequence).

This sequence joins TRBV28 and TRBJ2-1, with 12 bases lining up with TRBD2. This CDR3 region has 15 residues. The V segment lost 6 bases and the J segment 8 bases; nucleotides outside the gene matches: 8. CDR1 and CDR2 from the germline V gene are MDHEN and SYDVKM. The CDR3 bases are TGTGCCAGCAGCTCTAGCGGGAGGGGTAAGGATGAGCAGTTCTTC. This encodes CASSSSGRGKDEQFF.

This chain joins TRBV11-3 and TRBJ2-3; 8 bases line up with TRBD2. The CDR3 covers 18 residues. V shed 0 bases, J shed 0 bases, and the junction held 8 bases outside the gene matches. Germline CDR1 reads SGHNT; CDR2 reads YENEEA. CDR3 region: CASSLDWRREGSTDTQYF. The CDR3 DNA reads TGTGCCAGCAGCTTAGATTGGCGCCGGGAGGGGAGCACAGATACGCAGTATTTT.

This chain links TRBV4-1 with TRBJ1-4; a possible D gene is TRBD1 (6 bases). This CDR3 has 14 amino acids. Germline V gives CDR1 MGHRA, CDR2 YSYEKL. Trimming took 4 bases from V and 5 from J, leaving 11 bases between them. DNA of the CDR3: TGCGCCAGCAGCCGAGACACAGGGAATGAAAAACTGTTTTTT. This translates into CASSRDTGNEKLFF.

The rearrangement links TRBV7-8 to TRBJ1-1; D might be TRBD1 (5 bases). The CDR3 covers 14 residues. Trimming left V 4 bases short and J 1 base short, with 10 bases between. The germline V gene has CDR1 SGHVS and CDR2 FQNEAQ. This chain's CDR3 is CASSSRTKNTEAFF. In DNA, the CDR3 is TGTGCCAGCAGCTCCCGGACAAAGAACACTGAAGCTTTCTTT. Full variable domain (missing parts from reference TRBV7-8 and TRBJ1-1): GAGVSQSPRYKVAKRGQDVALRCDPISGHVSLFWYQQALGQGPEFLTYFQNEAQLDKSGLPSDRFFAERPEGSVSTLKIQRTQQEDSAVYLCASSSRTKNTEAFFGQGTRLTVV.